A selection of T cell receptor beta chains follows, all from one sample in a study of blood T cells in healthy people across ages. TCRdb redid the calling of the 5' RACE reads with MiXCR, one entry per CDR3 protein. The data contain about 670,000 distinct CDR3 sequences, roughly half of them singletons. Material: blood. All receptors derive from a woman of 80 years or more in good health. The CDR3 runs from the conserved cysteine through the conserved F or W. The D gene is left open where the match is weak. Where a row states a size, it is once, few, many or the class of an expanded clone; other rows omit it.

j_gene	v_gene	d_gene	abundance	CDR3aa	CDR3nt
TRBJ1-5	TRBV3-1	-	many	CASSQSGHQPQHF	TGTGCCAGCAGCCAGTCAGGGCATCAGCCCCAGCATTTT
TRBJ2-1	TRBV5-1	-	-	CASSLRTGSSMDEQFF	TGCGCCAGCAGCTTGCGGACTGGGTCATCGATGGATGAGCAGTTCTTC
TRBJ2-5	TRBV28	TRBD2	once	CASSLILTSGNQETQYF	TGTGCCAGCAGCTTAATCTTGACTAGCGGAAACCAAGAGACCCAGTACTTC
TRBJ2-3	TRBV5-1	-	many	CASSWPAGNARHTQYF	TGCGCCAGCAGCTGGCCCGCAGGGAATGCGAGGCATACGCAGTATTTT
TRBJ1-5	TRBV20-1	-	-	CSARVGVDQPQHF	TGCAGTGCTAGAGTTGGGGTCGATCAGCCCCAGCATTTT
TRBJ1-1	TRBV9	-	many	CASSLRQRDTEAFF	TGTGCCAGCAGCCTTAGACAGAGGGACACTGAAGCTTTCTTT
TRBJ2-3	TRBV7-2	TRBD2	-	CASSLEGTSGGARDTQYF	TGTGCCAGCAGCTTAGAAGGGACTAGCGGGGGGGCGAGAGATACGCAGTATTTT
TRBJ1-6	TRBV12-3/TRBV12-4	-	-	CASKRVNSPLHF	TGTGCCAGTAAAAGGGTGAACTCACCCCTCCACTTT
TRBJ2-3	TRBV12-3/TRBV12-4	-	-	CASTPRGRGTDTQYF	TGTGCCAGCACCCCTCGGGGTAGAGGGACAGATACGCAGTATTTT
TRBJ2-6	TRBV3-1	-	once	CASSQSSGASGANVLTF	TGTGCCAGCAGCCAATCCTCCGGGGCATCTGGGGCCAACGTCCTGACTTTC
TRBJ1-2	TRBV4-1	-	-	CASSQEGTGYTF	TGCGCCAGCAGCCAAGAAGGGACCGGCTACACCTTC
TRBJ1-2	TRBV10-3	-	few	CAISEQGGCGYTF	TGTGCCATCAGTGAACAGGGAGGGTGTGGCTACACCTTC
TRBJ2-7	TRBV13	-	many	CASSLGGGVEQYF	TGTGCCAGCAGCTTAGGCGGCGGCGTAGAGCAGTACTTC
TRBJ1-2	TRBV10-3	-	-	CAIKEGGYDYGYTF	TGTGCCATCAAAGAAGGGGGGTATGACTATGGCTACACCTTC
TRBJ1-2	TRBV7-3	-	-	CASSSPTGLVNYGYTF	TGTGCCAGCAGCTCCCCAACCGGATTAGTAAACTATGGCTACACCTTC
TRBJ1-1	TRBV27	-	-	CASSLKGSWLSVAVNTEAFF	TGTGCCAGCAGTTTAAAAGGGAGTTGGTTATCTGTGGCTGTGAACACTGAAGCTTTCTTT
TRBJ2-3	TRBV27	TRBD1	-	CASRDQGAGTDTQYF	TGTGCCAGTCGTGACCAGGGGGCGGGGACAGATACGCAGTATTTT
TRBJ2-7	TRBV11-2	-	-	CASSLEDAVSYEQYF	TGTGCCAGCAGCTTAGAGGACGCGGTCTCCTACGAGCAGTACTTC
TRBJ2-1	TRBV28	-	-	CASRPGAYNEQFF	TGTGCCAGCAGACCCGGGGCCTACAATGAGCAGTTCTTC
TRBJ1-2	TRBV2	-	many	CASSRMPRYGYTF	TGTGCCAGCAGTAGGATGCCCCGGTATGGCTACACCTTC
TRBJ2-6	TRBV20-1	-	-	CSARGAAGGANVLTF	TGCAGTGCTAGAGGAGCGGCTGGTGGGGCCAACGTCCTGACTTTC
TRBJ2-1	TRBV29-1	TRBD2	-	CSAGTSGSSYNEQFF	TGCAGCGCTGGGACTAGCGGGAGCTCCTACAATGAGCAGTTCTTC
TRBJ1-2	TRBV20-1	TRBD1	few	CSAKDRVVYYTF	TGCAGTGCTAAGGACAGGGTCGTTTACTACACCTTC
TRBJ2-7	TRBV12-3/TRBV12-4	-	-	CASNIYGSSYEQYF	TGTGCCAGCAACATTTACGGGAGTTCCTACGAGCAGTACTTC
TRBJ1-2	TRBV12-3/TRBV12-4	TRBD1	few	CASSFADRDYGYTF	TGTGCCAGCAGTTTTGCAGACAGGGACTATGGCTACACCTTC
TRBJ1-4	TRBV5-1	-	many	CASSFSSVGPGNEKLFF	TGCGCCAGCAGCTTTTCGTCCGTAGGGCCGGGTAATGAAAAACTGTTTTTT
TRBJ2-1	TRBV6-5	TRBD2	-	CASSPTSGGENEQFF	TGTGCCAGCAGCCCGACTAGCGGGGGGGAGAATGAGCAGTTCTTC
TRBJ2-7	TRBV14	-	once	CASSQEQGFYEQYF	TGTGCCAGCAGCCAAGAACAGGGTTTCTACGAGCAGTACTTC
TRBJ2-7	TRBV30	-	-	CAWTLGTSYEQYF	TGTGCCTGGACTCTGGGGACCTCCTACGAGCAGTACTTC
TRBJ2-1	TRBV19	-	many	CASSTGAGGTEQFF	TGTGCCAGTAGTACGGGGGCCGGCGGGACTGAGCAGTTCTTC
TRBJ2-5	TRBV3-1	-	-	CASSQEDGGGRKTQYF	TGTGCCAGCAGCCAAGAAGACGGGGGCGGTAGGAAGACCCAGTACTTC
TRBJ2-1	TRBV7-9	-	many	CASSYYLSSYNEQFF	TGTGCCAGCAGCTACTACTTGAGCTCCTACAATGAGCAGTTCTTC
TRBJ2-1	TRBV30	TRBD2	-	CAWSGMGLPGSYNEQFF	TGTGCCTGGAGCGGCATGGGACTACCTGGCTCCTACAATGAGCAGTTCTTC
TRBJ2-5	TRBV5-6	-	-	CASSSGPGVETQYF	TGTGCCAGCAGCTCGGGGCCAGGGGTGGAGACCCAGTACTTC
TRBJ2-7	TRBV10-2	TRBD2	few	CASSTREGRYEQYF	TGCGCCAGCTCGACCCGGGAGGGCCGGTACGAGCAGTACTTC
TRBJ2-1	TRBV4-1	TRBD2	many	CASSPFGTRRDEQFF	TGCGCCAGCAGCCCTTTTGGGACTAGAAGGGATGAGCAGTTCTTC
TRBJ2-7	TRBV5-1	-	many	CASWAEDSYEQYF	TGCGCCAGTTGGGCGGAGGACTCCTACGAGCAGTACTTC
TRBJ1-5	TRBV7-2	TRBD1	-	CASSDRALSQPQHF	TGTGCCAGCAGTGACAGGGCTCTGAGTCAGCCCCAGCATTTT
TRBJ2-7	TRBV6-1	TRBD1	few	CASSVRGQSYEQYF	TGTGCCAGCAGTGTACGGGGACAGTCCTACGAGCAGTACTTC
TRBJ2-7	TRBV28	TRBD2	-	CASSVRSGRAGYEQYF	TGTGCCAGCAGTGTAAGGAGCGGGAGGGCCGGCTACGAGCAGTACTTC
TRBJ2-7	TRBV20-1	-	-	CSARGEEGRLYEQYF	TGCAGTGCTAGAGGTGAAGAAGGCCGGCTCTACGAGCAGTACTTC
TRBJ2-3	TRBV15	TRBD2	-	CATSSSGGFLDTQYF	TGTGCCACCAGCAGTAGCGGGGGTTTTTTGGATACGCAGTATTTT